The 23 T cell receptor beta chains below all came from one sample that was sequenced in a study of blood T cell repertoires in COVID-19. Profiling relied on immunoSEQ multiplex PCR, and the TCRdb table lists in-frame clones only, not all of them. The sample has roughly 320,000 clones; more than 85% are singletons. What was sequenced was peripheral blood. The receptors derive from a man in his 70s with acute or convalescent COVID-19.

The V gene is TRBV5-1, the J gene TRBJ1-2; 7 nucleotides align to TRBD1. CDR1 is SGHRS, CDR2 YFSETQ, per germline. With V trimmed by 3 bases and J by 4 bases, 12 bases remained unmatched. The CDR3 contains 16 residues. This chain's CDR3 is CASSSRGMAGGYGYTF. The CDR3, as DNA: TGCGCCAGCAGCTCCCGAGGGATGGCAGGGGGCTATGGCTACACCTTC.

This clone was picked up one time. The chain recombines TRBV4-1 with TRBJ2-7; 8 bases are a match to TRBD1. V was clipped by 6 bases and J by 4 bases; unmatched bases: 8. The CDR3 sequence is 14 residues long. In germline, CDR1 is MGHRA, CDR2 YSYEKL. Here the CDR3 DNA reads TGCGCCAGCAGTCCTGACAGGGGCCGTTACGAGCAGTACTTC. The encoded protein is CASSPDRGRYEQYF.

The chain links TRBV4-2 to TRBJ2-5; a possible D gene is TRBD2 (6 bases). CDR3 length equals 15 residues. Trimming removed 1 base from V and 5 bases from J, with 14 bases in between. The V gene's germline CDR1 is LGHNA and CDR2 YNFKEQ. CDR3 loop: CASSQGPEGRETQYF. Written as DNA, the CDR3 is TGTGCCAGCAGCCAAGGTCCGGAGGGGAGGGAGACCCAGTACTTC.

CDR3 sequence: CMGAAYTEAFF. As DNA, the CDR3 is TGCATGGGGGCAGCTTACACTGAAGCTTTCTTT. This sequence joins TRBV29-1 and TRBJ1-1; weak D call: TRBD1 (6 bases). Germline values: CDR1 SQVTM, CDR2 ANQGSEA. The CDR3 is 11 amino acids.

The chain is built from TRBV7-2 and TRBJ1-3; 7 bases map to TRBD1. V shed 1 base and J 0 bases; nucleotides not matched to a gene: 3. The CDR3 is made up of 16 amino acids. Germline CDR1 SGHTA, CDR2 FQGNSA. CDR3 bases: TGTGCCAGCAGCTTAGGGACAGGAATCTCTGGAAACACCATATATTTT. It translates to CASSLGTGISGNTIYF.

This clone appeared a few times. V and J are TRBV5-4 and TRBJ2-7, with TRBD1 matching 7 bases. Germline V lookup: CDR1 SGHNT, CDR2 YYREEE (reference sequence). The V segment lost 3 bases and the J segment 7 bases; nucleotides outside the gene matches: 13. The CDR3 runs to 15 residues. The CDR3, as DNA: TGTGCCAGCAGCTCGTCGAACAGGGGTTCGGGTGAGCAGTACTTC. Protein: CASSSSNRGSGEQYF.

The chain carries TRBV19 and TRBJ2-1, with D perhaps matching TRBD2 (5 bases). This CDR3 region has 14 residues. The V gene lost 3 bases and the J gene lost 4 bases, with 10 bases spanning the gap. Germline V CDR1 and CDR2: LNHDA, SQIVND (reference sequence). CDR3: CASSIHSGYNEQFF. CDR3 coding DNA: TGTGCCAGTAGTATCCACTCGGGGTACAATGAGCAGTTCTTC.

V gene TRBV9 combines with J gene TRBJ2-6, with 7 bases that match TRBD1. This CDR3 region has 15 residues. Germline V gene data show CDR1 as SGDLS and CDR2 as YYNGEE. V was clipped by 7 bases and J by 0 bases; unmatched bases: 4. The CDR3 sequence: CASGGQSSGANVLTF. The CDR3 bases are TGTGCCAGCGGGGGACAGAGCTCTGGGGCCAACGTCCTGACTTTC.

This clone appeared a single time. CDR3 bases: TGCAGCGTTGAAGATGGCCGAGGGGGTGTCTATGGCTACACCTTC. Amino acids: CSVEDGRGGVYGYTF. The genes are TRBV29-1 and TRBJ1-2; the D gene is possibly TRBD1 (6 bases). The ends were cut back, 0 bases at V and 4 bases at J, with 15 bases in the middle. Germline V gene data show CDR1 as SQVTM and CDR2 as ANQGSEA. CDR3 length: 15 amino acids. The variable domain in full, with the rest retrieved from reference TRBV29-1 and TRBJ1-2, is SAVISQKPSRDICQRGTSLTIQCQVDSQVTMMFWYRQQPGQSLTLIATANQGSEATYESGFVIDKFPISRPNLTFSTLTVSNMSPEDSSIYLCSVEDGRGGVYGYTFGSGTRLTVV.

This chain links TRBV7-2 with TRBJ2-3; TRBD2 is a possible D gene (5 bases). Per the germline V gene, CDR1 is SGHTA and CDR2 is FQGNSA. The V end lost 4 bases, the J end lost 10 bases, and 15 bases lay between the germline ends. The CDR3 loop spans 13 amino acids. This CDR3 is CASSSTDSSAQYF. The CDR3, as DNA: TGTGCCAGCAGCTCAACGGACTCCTCCGCGCAGTATTTT. Full variable domain (missing parts from reference TRBV7-2 and TRBJ2-3): GAGVSQSPSNKVTEKGKDVELRCDPISGHTALYWYRQSLGQGLEFLIYFQGNSAPDKSGLPSDRFSAERTGGSVSTLTIQRTQQEDSAVYLCASSSTDSSAQYFGPGTRLTVL.

This chain connects TRBV19 to TRBJ2-2; D remains ambiguous. V lost 5 bases to trimming and J lost 6 bases, with 7 bases between them. Germline V gives CDR1 LNHDA, CDR2 SQIVND (reference sequence). This CDR3 is built from 12 residues. In nucleotides, the CDR3 is TGTGCCAGTAGTCCCGAGGCCGGGGAGCTGTTTTTT. Amino acid sequence: CASSPEAGELFF.

The J gene is TRBJ2-1, the V gene TRBV6-5, with a weak D call TRBD2 (6 bases). The germline V gene encodes CDR1 MNHEY and CDR2 SVGAGI. The V end was cut by 5 bases, the J end by 5 bases, with 13 bases between. The CDR3 runs 14 residues. CDR3 bases: TGTGCCAGCAGTACGGGAGTGACAAACAATGAGCAGTTCTTC. This encodes CASSTGVTNNEQFF.

The chain recombines TRBV18 with TRBJ2-2, with D perhaps matching TRBD2 (6 bases). Germline lookup yields CDR1 KGHSH and CDR2 LQKENI. This CDR3 is 14 amino acids long. V lost 3 bases to trimming and J lost 6 bases, with 11 bases between them. DNA for the CDR3: TGTGCCAGCTCACCCGGGAGTACGGCCGGGGAGCTGTTTTTT. This gives the protein CASSPGSTAGELFF.

The chain carries TRBV21-1 and TRBJ2-1; TRBD2 was called by the table and not checked on the DNA. TRBV21-1 is a pseudogene locus. The CDR3 has 14 residues. CDR3 residues: CASTFSGRYNEQFF. In DNA form, the CDR3 reads TGTGCCAGCACATTTAGCGGGAGGTACAATGAGCAGTTCTTC.

This CDR3 is CASSQLSGSGGSYEQYF. The CDR3 bases are TGTGCCAGCAGCCAACTTTCAGGGTCGGGGGGCTCCTACGAGCAGTACTTC. This chain joins TRBV14 and TRBJ2-7; the match to TRBD2 covers 7 bases. Per the germline V gene, CDR1 is SGHDN and CDR2 is FVKESK. The CDR3 sequence is 17 residues long. V shed 2 bases and J 0 bases; nucleotides not matched to a gene: 10.

CDR3 in DNA: TGTGCCAGCAGTCACCTACCCCGACAGGAATCGACTGGCTACACCTTC. Encoded protein: CASSHLPRQESTGYTF. The chain employs TRBV28 and TRBJ1-2; D is perhaps TRBD1 (6 bases). There are 16 residues in the CDR3. Germline V gene sequence: CDR1 MDHEN, CDR2 SYDVKM. Trimming took off 5 bases at V and 7 bases at J, with 23 bases between the two ends.

This chain joins TRBV18 and TRBJ1-4; tentatively, D is TRBD1 (6 bases). CDR3 length: 16 residues. CDR1 KGHSH and CDR2 LQKENI come from the germline V gene. V lost 6 bases and J lost 8, with 22 bases in between. The CDR3 DNA follows: TGTGCCAGCTCGCGCACCGGGACACCCATCGGGGAAAAACTGTTTTTT. The encoded protein is CASSRTGTPIGEKLFF.

This clone appeared a few times. The chain joins TRBV21-1 to TRBJ1-6. TRBV21-1 is designated a pseudogene. The CDR3 totals 19 residues. The DNA of the CDR3 is TGTGCCAGCAGCAAAGCGCTAGAGAAATCGGCAGACTATAATTCACCCCTCCACTTT. Its translation: CASSKALEKSADYNSPLHF.

The J gene is TRBJ2-2, the V gene TRBV5-1; TRBD1 matches at 7 bases. Germline CDR1 is SGHRS and CDR2 is YFSETQ. With V trimmed by 2 bases and J by 5 bases, 6 bases remained unmatched. The CDR3 covers 15 residues. CDR3: CASSLTGENTGELFF. The CDR3 nucleotides are TGCGCCAGCAGCTTAACAGGGGAGAATACCGGGGAGCTGTTTTTT.

The rearrangement links TRBV28 to TRBJ2-3; 9 bases align to TRBD1. The CDR3 is made up of 13 amino acids. With 8 bases clipped from V and 1 base from J, the junction kept 1 base outside the gene matches. CDR1 is MDHEN and CDR2 is SYDVKM in the germline V gene. In DNA form, the CDR3 reads TGTGCCAGCGGGGACAGGGGCACAGATACGCAGTATTTT. Translated: CASGDRGTDTQYF.

This clone has a handful of counts. The chain combines TRBV12-3 or TRBV12-4 with TRBJ1-1; TRBD1 matches at 7 bases. V shed 7 bases, J shed 6 bases, and the junction held 8 bases outside the gene matches. The CDR3 is 13 residues long. The CDR3 DNA sequence: TGTGCCAGCAACCTAGGGGGCGGAGCTGAAGCTTTCTTT. It encodes CASNLGGGAEAFF.

This clone was seen only once. V and J are TRBV11-3 and TRBJ2-7; perhaps TRBD2 as D (7 bases). The CDR3 contains 13 residues. CDR1 and CDR2 (germline): SGHNT, YENEEA. Trimming took off 1 base at V and 7 bases at J, with 11 bases between the two ends. The CDR3 sequence: CASSLGGGREQYF. CDR3 in DNA: TGTGCCAGCAGCTTAGGGGGGGGCAGGGAGCAGTACTTC.

This clone was detected only a few times. V and J are TRBV7-2 and TRBJ2-5; 8 nucleotides match TRBD1. The CDR3 has 15 residues. Germline loops: CDR1 SGHTA, CDR2 FQGNSA. Germline trimming cut 5 bases from V and 1 base from J; bases unmatched to any gene: 6. CDR3 amino acids: CASSDGQGAQETQYF. The CDR3 region has the DNA TGTGCCAGCAGCGATGGACAGGGCGCCCAAGAGACCCAGTACTTC.